The present entry profiles one TCR beta chain with its context. Its antigen is unknown. The method was immunoSEQ multiplex PCR; TCRdb's version includes in-frame clones alone and lacks a portion of them. Of 99,000 or so clones detected, 86% appear once; the ten largest clones hold 3% to 4%. In germline, CDR1 is MGHRA, CDR2 YSYEKL. This CDR3 has 14 residues. This sample is drawn from a study of T cell responses to AZD1222 COVID-19 vaccine. Study-level findings and limits: Baseline serostatus was positive in only six AZD1222 recipients.

The rearrangement joins TRBV4-1 to TRBJ2-7; no reliable D call. The DNA matches TRBJ2-1 better at its end, which makes the J call doubtful. The clonotype originates from an adult who received the MenACWY meningococcal vaccine as a control. The sequencing used peripheral blood, collected 28 days after the second dose of the MenACWY control vaccine. This CDR3 reads CASSQEPFYNEQFF. CDR3 DNA: TGCGCCAGCAGCCAGGAACCCTTTTACAATGAGCAGTTCTTC.